This T cell receptor beta chain was identified in a study of glioma-infiltrating T cells after dendritic cell vaccination. Between the trimmed V and J ends, which lost 8 bases and 11 bases, there was a span of 18 bases. Germline V CDR1 and CDR2: SNHLY, FYNNEI. This CDR3 has 12 residues. Some clones are missing from TCRdb's copy, which holds only in-frame ones; the method was immunoSEQ multiplex PCR. The table shows some 87,000 clones, with more than 75% occurring only once. The source of this sequence is a human donor with glioblastoma. This sample comprised blood, obtained before dendritic cell vaccination. The V call is TRBV2, the J call TRBJ2-5; D may be TRBD2 (6 bases). The CDR3 here is CASSANRLEQYF. As DNA, the CDR3 is TGTGCCAGCTCGGCTAACCGACTAGAGCAGTACTTC.